This TCR beta chain was captured by sequencing in a study of blood T cell repertoires in COVID-19. Study context: Samples of COVID-19 (acute and convalescent) were obtained from the United States, Italy and Spain.

This CDR3 region has 13 residues. V was clipped by 5 bases and J by 1 base, with 7 bases between them. CDR1 is MDHEN, CDR2 SYDVKM, per germline. Profiling relied on immunoSEQ multiplex PCR, and the TCRdb table lists in-frame clones only, not all of them. The sample contains roughly 410,000 clones, 70% to 90% of which appear only once. J is TRBJ2-3 and V is TRBV28; D may be TRBD1 (6 bases). The origin of this receptor is a woman aged 35 to 49 with COVID-19, enrolled during active disease. The sample taken for sequencing was peripheral blood. This chain's CDR3 is CASSHRGTDTQYF. CDR3 in DNA: TGTGCCAGCAGTCACAGGGGCACAGATACGCAGTATTTT. Looking up the rest from reference TRBV28 and TRBJ2-3 gives the full variable domain: DVKVTQSSRYLVKRTGEKVFLECVQDMDHENMFWYRQDPGLGLRLIYFSYDVKMKEKGDIPEGYSVSREKKERFSLILESASTNQTSMYLCASSHRGTDTQYFGPGTRLTVL.